This T cell receptor beta chain was profiled in a study of T cell responses to AZD1222 COVID-19 vaccine. Libraries were prepared by immunoSEQ multiplex PCR; TCRdb keeps only in-frame clonotypes and omits some of them. This sample has 110,000 or so clones, with around 84% found just once. The germline gives CDR1 MNHEY, CDR2 SVGEGT. The CDR3 covers 15 residues. V was pared by 3 bases and J by 4 bases, with 5 bases of the junction left unmatched. The rearrangement uses TRBV6-2 or TRBV6-3 and TRBJ2-1, with 8 bases fitting TRBD2. The source of this sequence is an adult in good health. Sequenced material: peripheral blood, taken on day 0 of AZD1222 vaccination. Here the CDR3 reads CASSYESGGYNEQFF. The CDR3 DNA follows: TGTGCCAGCAGTTATGAGAGCGGGGGTTACAATGAGCAGTTCTTC.